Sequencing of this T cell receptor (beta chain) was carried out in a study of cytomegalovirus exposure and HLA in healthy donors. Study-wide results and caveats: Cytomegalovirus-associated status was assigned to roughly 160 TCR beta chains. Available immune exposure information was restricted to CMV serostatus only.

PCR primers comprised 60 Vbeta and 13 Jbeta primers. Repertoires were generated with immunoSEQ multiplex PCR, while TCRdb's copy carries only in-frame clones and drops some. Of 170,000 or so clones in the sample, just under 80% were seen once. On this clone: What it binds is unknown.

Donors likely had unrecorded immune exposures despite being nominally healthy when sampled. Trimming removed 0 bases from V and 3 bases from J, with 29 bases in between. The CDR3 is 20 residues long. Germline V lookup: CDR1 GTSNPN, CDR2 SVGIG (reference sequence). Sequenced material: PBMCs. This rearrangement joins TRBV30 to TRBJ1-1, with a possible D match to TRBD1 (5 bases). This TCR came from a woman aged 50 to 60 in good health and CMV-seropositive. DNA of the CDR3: TGTGCCTGGAGTGTCCAACGAAGCTGGGGGGGTAGGGTTACCGACACTGAAGCTTTCTTT. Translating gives CAWSVQRSWGGRVTDTEAFF.